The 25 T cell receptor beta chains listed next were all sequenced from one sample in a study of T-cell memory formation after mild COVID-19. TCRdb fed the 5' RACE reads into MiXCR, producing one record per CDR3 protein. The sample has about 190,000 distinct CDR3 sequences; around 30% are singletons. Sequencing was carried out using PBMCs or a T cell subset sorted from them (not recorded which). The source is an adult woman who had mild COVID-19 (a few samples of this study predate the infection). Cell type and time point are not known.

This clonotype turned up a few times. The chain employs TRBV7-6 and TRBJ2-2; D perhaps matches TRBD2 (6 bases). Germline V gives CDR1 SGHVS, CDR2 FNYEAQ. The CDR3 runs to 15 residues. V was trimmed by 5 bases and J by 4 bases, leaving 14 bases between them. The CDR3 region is CASSPIGGGTGELFF. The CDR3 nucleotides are TGTGCCAGCAGCCCCATTGGGGGAGGCACCGGGGAGCTGTTTTTT.

This CDR3 reads CASNSGMGRSYEQYF. The CDR3, as DNA: TGTGCCAGCAATAGCGGGATGGGCAGGTCCTACGAGCAGTACTTC. V and J are TRBV7-2 and TRBJ2-7, with 8 bases fitting TRBD2. This CDR3 region has 15 residues. V trimming: 7 bases; J trimming: 1 base; junction bases outside the gene matches: 9. From germline, CDR1 is SGHTA and CDR2 FQGNSA.

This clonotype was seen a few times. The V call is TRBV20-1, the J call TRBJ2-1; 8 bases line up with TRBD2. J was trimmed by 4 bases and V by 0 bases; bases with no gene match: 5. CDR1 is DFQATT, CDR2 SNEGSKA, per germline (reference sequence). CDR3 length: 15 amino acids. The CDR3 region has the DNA TGCAGTGCTAGAGATGGAGCGGGAGCGTACAATGAGCAGTTCTTC. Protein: CSARDGAGAYNEQFF.

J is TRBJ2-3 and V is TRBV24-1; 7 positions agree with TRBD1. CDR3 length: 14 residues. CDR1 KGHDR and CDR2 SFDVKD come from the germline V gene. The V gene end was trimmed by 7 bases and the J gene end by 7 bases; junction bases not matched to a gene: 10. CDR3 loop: CATSPGTEINTQYF. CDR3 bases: TGTGCCACCAGCCCCGGGACAGAGATTAATACGCAGTATTTT.

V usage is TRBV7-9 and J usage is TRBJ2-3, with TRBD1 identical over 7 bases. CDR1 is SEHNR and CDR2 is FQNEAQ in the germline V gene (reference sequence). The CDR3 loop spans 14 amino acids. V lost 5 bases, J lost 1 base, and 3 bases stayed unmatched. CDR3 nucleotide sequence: TGTGCCAGCAGCCCTCAGGGGGGCACAGATACGCAGTATTTT. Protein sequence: CASSPQGGTDTQYF.

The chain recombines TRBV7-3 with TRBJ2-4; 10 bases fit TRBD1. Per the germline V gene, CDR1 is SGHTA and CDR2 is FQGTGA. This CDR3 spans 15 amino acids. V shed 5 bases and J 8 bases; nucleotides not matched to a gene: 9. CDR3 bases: TGTGCCAGCAGCCCTCGGACAGGGGGGAAGGACATTCAGTACTTC. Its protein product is CASSPRTGGKDIQYF.

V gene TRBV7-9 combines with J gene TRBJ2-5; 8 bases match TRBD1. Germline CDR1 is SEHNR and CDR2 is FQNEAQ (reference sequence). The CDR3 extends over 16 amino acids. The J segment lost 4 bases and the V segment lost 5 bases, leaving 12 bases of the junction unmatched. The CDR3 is CASSQRQGNPRETQYF. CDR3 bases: TGTGCCAGCAGCCAGAGACAGGGGAATCCCCGAGAGACCCAGTACTTC. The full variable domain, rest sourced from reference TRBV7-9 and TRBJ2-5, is DTGVSQNPRHKITKRGQNVTFRCDPISEHNRLYWYRQTLGQGPEFLTYFQNEAQLEKSRLLSDRFSAERPKGSFSTLEIQRTEQGDSAMYLCASSQRQGNPRETQYFGPGTRLLVL.

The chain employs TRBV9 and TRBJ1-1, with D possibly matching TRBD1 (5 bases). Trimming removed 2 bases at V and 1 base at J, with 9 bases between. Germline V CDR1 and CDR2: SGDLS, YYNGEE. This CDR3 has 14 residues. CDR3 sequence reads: CASSVGRANTEAFF. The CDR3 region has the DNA TGTGCCAGCAGCGTGGGACGGGCGAACACTGAAGCTTTCTTT.

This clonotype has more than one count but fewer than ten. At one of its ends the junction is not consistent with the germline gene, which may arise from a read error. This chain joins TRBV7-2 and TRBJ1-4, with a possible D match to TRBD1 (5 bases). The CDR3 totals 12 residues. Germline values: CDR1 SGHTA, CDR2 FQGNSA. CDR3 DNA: TGTGCCAGCAGCGAGGGGTACGGCAGGGCGGTTTTT. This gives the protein CASSEGYGRAVF. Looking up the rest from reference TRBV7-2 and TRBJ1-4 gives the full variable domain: GAGVSQSPSNKVTEKGKDVELRCDPISGHTALYWYRQSLGQGLEFLIYFQGNSAPDKSGLPSDRFSAERTGGSVSTLTIQRTQQEDSAVYLCASSEGYGRAVFGSGTQLSVL.

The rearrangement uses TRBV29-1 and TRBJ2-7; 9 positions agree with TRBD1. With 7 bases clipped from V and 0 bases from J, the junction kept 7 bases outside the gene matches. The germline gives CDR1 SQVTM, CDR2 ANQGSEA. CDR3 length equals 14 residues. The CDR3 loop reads CSARQGGRSYEQYF. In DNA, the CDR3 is TGCAGCGCAAGACAGGGGGGTCGCTCCTACGAGCAGTACTTC.

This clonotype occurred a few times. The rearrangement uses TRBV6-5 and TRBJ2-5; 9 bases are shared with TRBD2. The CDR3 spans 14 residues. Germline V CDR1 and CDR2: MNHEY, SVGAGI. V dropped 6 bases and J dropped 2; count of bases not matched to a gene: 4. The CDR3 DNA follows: TGTGCCAGCAGCCAGCGGGAGGTACAAGAGACCCAGTACTTC. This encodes CASSQREVQETQYF.

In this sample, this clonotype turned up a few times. CDR3 region: CASSLDGRYEQYF. CDR3 DNA: TGCGCCAGCAGCTTGGACGGACGGTACGAGCAGTACTTC. This chain connects TRBV5-1 to TRBJ2-7; D unclear. The ends were cut back, 0 bases at V and 4 bases at J, with 8 bases in the middle. This CDR3 is built from 13 residues. Germline-derived CDR1 and CDR2 are SGHRS and YFSETQ.

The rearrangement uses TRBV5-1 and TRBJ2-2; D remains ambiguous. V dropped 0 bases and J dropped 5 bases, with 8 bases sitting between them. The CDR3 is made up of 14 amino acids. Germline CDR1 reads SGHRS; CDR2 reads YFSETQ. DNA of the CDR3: TGCGCCAGCAGCTTGGCCCTTGGGACCGGGGAGCTGTTTTTT. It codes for CASSLALGTGELFF.

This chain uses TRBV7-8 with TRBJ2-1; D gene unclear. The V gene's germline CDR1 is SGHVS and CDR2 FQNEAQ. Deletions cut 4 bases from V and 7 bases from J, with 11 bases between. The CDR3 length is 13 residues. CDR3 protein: CASSSHPKNEQFF. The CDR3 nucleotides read TGTGCCAGCAGCTCACATCCTAAGAATGAGCAGTTCTTC.

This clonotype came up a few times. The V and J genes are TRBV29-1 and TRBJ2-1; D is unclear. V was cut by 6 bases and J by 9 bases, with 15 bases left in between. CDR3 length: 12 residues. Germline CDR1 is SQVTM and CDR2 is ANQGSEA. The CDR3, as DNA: TGCAGCGTAGTGGGCCCCAAGGGTGAGCAGTTCTTC. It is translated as CSVVGPKGEQFF.

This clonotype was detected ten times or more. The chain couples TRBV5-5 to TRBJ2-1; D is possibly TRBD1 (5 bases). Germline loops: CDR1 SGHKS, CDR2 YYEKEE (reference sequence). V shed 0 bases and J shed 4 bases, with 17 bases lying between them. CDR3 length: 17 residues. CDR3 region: CASSLAPQGLGYNEQFF. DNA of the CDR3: TGTGCCAGCAGCTTGGCGCCCCAGGGCCTGGGGTACAATGAGCAGTTCTTC.

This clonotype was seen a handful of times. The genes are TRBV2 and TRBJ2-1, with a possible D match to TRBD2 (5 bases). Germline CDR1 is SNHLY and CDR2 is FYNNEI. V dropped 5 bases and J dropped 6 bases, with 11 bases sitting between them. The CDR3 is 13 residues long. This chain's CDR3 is CASSQDYLNEQFF. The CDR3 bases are TGTGCCAGCAGTCAAGACTACCTCAATGAGCAGTTCTTC. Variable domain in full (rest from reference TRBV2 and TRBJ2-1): EPEVTQTPSHQVTQMGQEVILRCVPISNHLYFYWYRQILGQKVEFLVSFYNNEISEKSEIFDDQFSVERPDGSNFTLKIRSTKLEDSAMYFCASSQDYLNEQFFGPGTRLTVL.

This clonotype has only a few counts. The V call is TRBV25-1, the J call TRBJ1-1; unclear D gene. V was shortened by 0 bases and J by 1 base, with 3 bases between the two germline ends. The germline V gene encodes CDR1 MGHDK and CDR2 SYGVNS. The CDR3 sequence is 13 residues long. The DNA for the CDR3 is TGTGCCAGCAGTGAATATAAGAACACTGAAGCTTTCTTT. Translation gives CASSEYKNTEAFF. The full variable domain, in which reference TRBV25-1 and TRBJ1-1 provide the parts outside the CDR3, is EADIYQTPRYLVIGTGKKITLECSQTMGHDKMYWYQQDPGMELHLIHYSYGVNSTEKGDLSSESTVSRIRTEHFPLTLESARPSHTSQYLCASSEYKNTEAFFGQGTRLTVV.

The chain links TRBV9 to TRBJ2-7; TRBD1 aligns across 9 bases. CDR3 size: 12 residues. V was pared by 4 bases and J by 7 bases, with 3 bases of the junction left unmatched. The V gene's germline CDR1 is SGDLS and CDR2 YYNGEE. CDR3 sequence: CASSLGQGEQYF. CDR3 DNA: TGTGCCAGCAGCTTGGGACAGGGAGAGCAGTACTTC.

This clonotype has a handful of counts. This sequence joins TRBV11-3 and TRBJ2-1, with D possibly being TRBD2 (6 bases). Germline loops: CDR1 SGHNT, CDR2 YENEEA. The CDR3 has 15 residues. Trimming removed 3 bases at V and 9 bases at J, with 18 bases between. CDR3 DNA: TGTGCCAGCAGCTTGGGGTCTAGCGAGTGGGCTGAGCAGTTCTTC. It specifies CASSLGSSEWAEQFF.

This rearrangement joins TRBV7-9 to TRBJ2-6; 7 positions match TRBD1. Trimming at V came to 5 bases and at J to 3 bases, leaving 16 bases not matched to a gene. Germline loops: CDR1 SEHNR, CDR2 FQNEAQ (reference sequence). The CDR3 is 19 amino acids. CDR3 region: CASSLLRGQPLGGANVLTF. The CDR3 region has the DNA TGTGCCAGCAGCCTCCTGAGGGGACAGCCCCTCGGTGGGGCCAACGTCCTGACTTTC. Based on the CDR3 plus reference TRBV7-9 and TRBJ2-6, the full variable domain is DTGVSQNPRHKITKRGQNVTFRCDPISEHNRLYWYRQTLGQGPEFLTYFQNEAQLEKSRLLSDRFSAERPKGSFSTLEIQRTEQGDSAMYLCASSLLRGQPLGGANVLTFGAGSRLTVL.

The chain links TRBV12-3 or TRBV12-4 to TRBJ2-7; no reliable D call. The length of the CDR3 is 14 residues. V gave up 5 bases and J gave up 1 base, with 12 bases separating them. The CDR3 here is CASSPSPVSYEQYF. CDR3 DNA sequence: TGTGCCAGCAGTCCTAGTCCGGTTTCCTACGAGCAGTACTTC.

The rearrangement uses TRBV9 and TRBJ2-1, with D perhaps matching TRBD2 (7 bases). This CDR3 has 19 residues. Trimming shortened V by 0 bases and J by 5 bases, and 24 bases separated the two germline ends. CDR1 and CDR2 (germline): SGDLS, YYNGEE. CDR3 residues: CASSVAPHRVGDYNNEQFF. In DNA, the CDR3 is TGTGCCAGCAGCGTAGCTCCCCACAGGGTAGGGGACTACAACAATGAGCAGTTCTTC.

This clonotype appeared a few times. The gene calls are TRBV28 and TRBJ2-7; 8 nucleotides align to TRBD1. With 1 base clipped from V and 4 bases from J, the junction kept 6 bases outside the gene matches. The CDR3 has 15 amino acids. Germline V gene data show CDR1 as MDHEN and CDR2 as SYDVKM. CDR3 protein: CASSLFRGQAYEQYF. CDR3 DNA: TGTGCCAGCAGTTTATTTAGGGGACAGGCTTACGAGCAGTACTTC.

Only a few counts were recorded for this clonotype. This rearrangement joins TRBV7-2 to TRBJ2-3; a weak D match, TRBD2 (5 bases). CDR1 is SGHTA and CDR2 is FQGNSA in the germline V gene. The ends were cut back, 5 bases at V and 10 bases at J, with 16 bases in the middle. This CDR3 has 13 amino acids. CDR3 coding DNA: TGTGCCAGCAGCCCCCCCGGGAATACGGCGCAGTATTTT. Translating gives CASSPPGNTAQYF. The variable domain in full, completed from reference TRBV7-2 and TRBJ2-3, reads GAGVSQSPSNKVTEKGKDVELRCDPISGHTALYWYRQSLGQGLEFLIYFQGNSAPDKSGLPSDRFSAERTGGSVSTLTIQRTQQEDSAVYLCASSPPGNTAQYFGPGTRLTVL.